The 30 T cell receptor beta chains given below trace back to one sample, sequenced in a study of T cell repertoires in cytomegalovirus infection. TCRdb re-derived calls from the reads in MiXCR, one entry per CDR3 protein. Seen here are hundreds of thousands of distinct CDR3 sequences, roughly 28% observed once, and the top ten hold 20%. Antigens for these TCRs are unknown. The sample here was cultured PBMCs, taken from culture after CMV antigen stimulation. The receptors come from a human donor in good health (CMV status not recorded). Some clones in this sample may be carry-over from other donors' samples.

J is TRBJ1-2 and V is TRBV4-2; perhaps TRBD1 as D (6 bases). Germline-derived CDR1 and CDR2 are LGHNA and YNFKEQ. This CDR3 is built from 15 residues. The germline V and J ends were trimmed by 3 bases and 7 bases, with 18 bases remaining between them. CDR3 protein: CASSQEGGSFTGYTF. The CDR3 nucleotides are TGTGCCAGCAGCCAGGAAGGGGGATCCTTTACTGGCTACACCTTC.

The chain is built from TRBV20-1 and TRBJ2-7; D may be TRBD2 (5 bases). The CDR3 totals 14 residues. The V gene's germline CDR1 is DFQATT and CDR2 SNEGSKA (reference sequence). V lost 0 bases and J lost 5, with 14 bases in between. CDR3 sequence: CSARDGGYPHEQYF. Written as DNA, the CDR3 is TGCAGTGCTAGAGACGGCGGGTACCCCCACGAGCAGTACTTC.

This clonotype is a singleton in its sample. The rearrangement links TRBV10-3 to TRBJ1-1, with 8 bases lining up with TRBD1. There are 15 residues in the CDR3. Unmatched junction bases numbered 10, after V lost 8 bases and J lost 2 bases. The V gene's germline CDR1 is ENHRY and CDR2 SYGVKD. The chain's CDR3 is CAIRLGQGFNTEAFF. CDR3 sequence (DNA): TGTGCCATCCGTTTAGGACAGGGATTTAACACTGAAGCTTTCTTT.

There are a few counts of this clonotype. V and J are TRBV20-1 and TRBJ2-7; the D gene could be TRBD1 or TRBD2 (5 bases each). V was clipped by 6 bases and J by 2 bases, with 20 bases between them. The CDR3 is made up of 15 amino acids. Germline CDR1 reads DFQATT; CDR2 reads SNEGSKA (reference sequence). The chain's CDR3 is CSAPSPGRTPYEQYF. The DNA of the CDR3 is TGCAGTGCCCCCTCCCCGGGACGGACCCCCTACGAGCAGTACTTC.

V is TRBV20-1 and J is TRBJ2-7; D is perhaps TRBD1 (7 bases). The CDR3 extends over 15 amino acids. V was clipped by 1 base and J by 6 bases, with 19 bases between them. Looked up from germline, CDR1 is DFQATT and CDR2 is SNEGSKA (reference sequence). The CDR3 DNA follows: TGCAGTGCTAGAGCGGGCTCCAGGGGGGTTCGCGAGCAGTACTTC. This sequence encodes CSARAGSRGVREQYF.

The chain employs TRBV20-1 and TRBJ2-3; 11 bases map to TRBD2. Germline lookup yields CDR1 DFQATT and CDR2 SNEGSKA (reference sequence). Trimming took 3 bases from V and 8 from J; bases not matched to a gene: 7. The length of the CDR3 is 14 residues. Here the CDR3 DNA reads TGCAGTGCTAGTAGTGCTAGCGGGAGGACTACGCAGTATTTT. Amino acid sequence: CSASSASGRTTQYF.

The chain is built from TRBV7-2 and TRBJ1-1; D ambiguous. Trimming removed 5 bases at V and 6 bases at J, with 16 bases between. Germline lookup yields CDR1 SGHTA and CDR2 FQGNSA. The CDR3 extends over 14 amino acids. CDR3 nucleotide sequence: TGTGCCAGCAGCCGGGCCCTACATTTCGCTGAAGCTTTCTTT. Its protein product is CASSRALHFAEAFF.

This chain connects TRBV2 to TRBJ1-4, with D unresolved. The CDR3 spans 12 residues. The ends were cut back, 3 bases at V and 10 bases at J, with 9 bases in the middle. Germline V CDR1 and CDR2: SNHLY, FYNNEI. This chain's CDR3 is CASSDWEAKLFF. The CDR3 DNA is TGTGCCAGCAGTGATTGGGAGGCAAAACTGTTTTTT.

This clonotype was observed a handful of times. The chain couples TRBV4-2 to TRBJ2-5, with 11 bases aligning to TRBD2. The CDR3 length is 17 residues. J was trimmed by 3 bases and V by 0 bases; bases with no gene match: 6. Germline CDR1 is LGHNA and CDR2 is YNFKEQ. CDR3 nucleotides: TGTGCCAGCAGCCAAGATCTGATAGCGGGAGGGGAAGAGACCCAGTACTTC. This encodes CASSQDLIAGGEETQYF.

This clonotype was seen only a few times. The rearrangement joins TRBV4-1 to TRBJ2-3; D is perhaps TRBD1 or TRBD2 (5 bases each). Between the trimmed V and J ends, which lost 1 base and 2 bases, there was a span of 10 bases. Germline V gene sequence: CDR1 MGHRA, CDR2 YSYEKL. The CDR3 consists of 15 residues. The CDR3 region has the DNA TGCGCCAGCAGCCAAGTGGGGACCTTCACAGATACGCAGTATTTT. This codes for CASSQVGTFTDTQYF.

This clonotype was found a few times. This chain uses TRBV7-2 with TRBJ2-5, with 10 bases lining up with TRBD1. CDR1 and CDR2 from the germline V gene are SGHTA and FQGNSA. The CDR3 spans 16 residues. V lost 4 bases and J lost 1; bases outside the gene matches: 6. CDR3 sequence: CASSSRDRGFQETQYF. Written as DNA, the CDR3 is TGTGCCAGCAGCTCCCGGGACAGGGGCTTCCAAGAGACCCAGTACTTC.

A few counts support this clonotype. The genes are TRBV7-3 and TRBJ2-3, with 9 bases lining up with TRBD2. The trim removed 0 bases at V and 5 bases at J, leaving 9 bases unmatched. The CDR3 contains 17 residues. Germline CDR1 and CDR2: SGHTA and FQGTGA. CDR3 in amino acids: CASSLTGGLAGRDTQYF. The CDR3 region has the DNA TGTGCCAGCAGCTTAACCGGGGGGCTAGCGGGACGAGATACGCAGTATTTT.

The table lists this clonotype with a few counts. The junction departs from the called germline gene at one end, perhaps through a read error. The chain is built from TRBV4-1 and TRBJ1-2; unclear D gene. The germline CDR1 and CDR2 sequences are MGHRA and YSYEKL. CDR3 length equals 16 residues. The CDR3 bases are TGCGCCAGCAGGCAAGATTCGCGGGCCTTAAACTATGGCTACACCTTC. Its translation is CASRQDSRALNYGYTF.

This chain links TRBV7-2 with TRBJ2-1, with 7 bases aligning to TRBD2. Germline-derived CDR1 and CDR2 are SGHTA and FQGNSA. The CDR3 runs to 19 residues. V lost 1 base to trimming and J lost 1 base; unmatched junction nucleotides: 13. Here the CDR3 reads CASSLEGLPRFLSYNEQFF. The CDR3 nucleotides are TGTGCCAGCAGCTTAGAGGGACTACCGCGCTTCCTGTCCTACAATGAGCAGTTCTTC.

The chain links TRBV6-2 or TRBV6-3 to TRBJ2-1, with D possibly matching TRBD1 (5 bases). The ends were cut back, 6 bases at V and 2 bases at J, with 17 bases in the middle. Germline loops: CDR1 MNHEY, CDR2 SVGEGT. This CDR3 is built from 16 residues. CDR3 amino acids: CASRRIQGYPYNEQFF. The CDR3 nucleotides are TGTGCCAGCAGGCGTATTCAGGGTTACCCCTACAATGAGCAGTTCTTC.

This clonotype was detected only a few times. This rearrangement joins TRBV10-3 to TRBJ2-3; the match to TRBD2 covers 10 bases. Germline lookup yields CDR1 ENHRY and CDR2 SYGVKD. The CDR3 contains 16 residues. J was trimmed by 4 bases and V by 7 bases; bases with no gene match: 11. The CDR3 loop is CAINDSGGTRADTQYF. CDR3 coding DNA: TGTGCCATCAATGATAGCGGGGGGACCAGGGCAGATACGCAGTATTTT.

In this sample, this clonotype turned up a few times. The chain employs TRBV7-2 and TRBJ1-1; 8 bases line up with TRBD1. Trimming removed 5 bases from V and 7 bases from J; junction bases left unmatched: 6. CDR1 and CDR2 (germline): SGHTA, FQGNSA. The CDR3 spans 13 residues. DNA of the CDR3: TGTGCCAGCAGCGAGGACAGGGAGATTGAAGCTTTCTTT. It translates to CASSEDREIEAFF.

The chain joins TRBV5-1 to TRBJ2-5, with a possible D match to TRBD1 (6 bases). The germline gives CDR1 SGHRS, CDR2 YFSETQ. The CDR3 is 15 residues long. Between the trimmed V and J ends, which lost 3 bases and 1 base, there was a span of 13 bases. CDR3 in amino acids: CASSSLGQTQETQYF. Here the CDR3 DNA reads TGCGCCAGCAGCTCGCTAGGACAGACCCAAGAGACCCAGTACTTC.

The rearrangement joins TRBV20-1 to TRBJ1-4; D is uncertain. The CDR3 sequence is 13 residues long. With 3 bases removed from V and 5 bases from J, the gap between germline ends came to 10 bases. Germline lookup yields CDR1 DFQATT and CDR2 SNEGSKA (reference sequence). CDR3 in amino acids: CSARRTGNEKLFF. The CDR3 region has the DNA TGCAGTGCTAGGAGGACGGGAAATGAAAAACTGTTTTTT.

This clonotype was detected a few times. The CDR3 bases are TGTGCCAGCAGCCACGGACTAGCGGGGACCAATGAGCAGTTCTTC. Translated: CASSHGLAGTNEQFF. The V call is TRBV12-3 or TRBV12-4, the J call TRBJ2-1; 12 nucleotides match TRBD2. CDR3 length: 15 amino acids. V lost 6 bases, J lost 6 bases, and 6 bases stayed unmatched.

This clonotype showed up many times. The rearrangement joins TRBV12-3 or TRBV12-4 to TRBJ2-7; maybe TRBD1 (5 bases). The germline V and J ends were trimmed by 7 bases and 5 bases, with 12 bases remaining between them. The CDR3 loop spans 12 amino acids. CDR3 sequence: CASTPDSHEQYF. The CDR3 nucleotides are TGTGCCAGCACCCCAGACAGCCACGAGCAGTACTTC.

This clonotype was detected only a few times. The J gene is TRBJ1-1, the V gene TRBV27; no clear D gene. Germline V lookup: CDR1 MNHEY, CDR2 SMNVEV (reference sequence). The V and J ends lost 8 bases and 2 bases respectively, with 12 bases between them. This CDR3 region has 13 residues. As DNA, the CDR3 is TGTGCCAGCCGAAGGCTGGGTAACACTGAAGCTTTCTTT. Translation gives CASRRLGNTEAFF.

This clonotype has at least ten counts. J is TRBJ2-1 and V is TRBV5-4; 10 bases fit TRBD1. V lost 4 bases, J lost 5 bases, and 6 bases stayed unmatched. Germline CDR1 is SGHNT and CDR2 is YYREEE (reference sequence). The CDR3 extends over 15 amino acids. CDR3 residues: CASSPGQGVNNEQFF. The DNA for the CDR3 is TGTGCCAGCAGCCCTGGACAGGGGGTAAACAATGAGCAGTTCTTC.

Only a few counts were recorded for this clonotype. The V gene is TRBV5-6, the J gene TRBJ1-4; 7 bases line up with TRBD1. The CDR3 covers 16 residues. The ends lost 4 bases at V and 4 bases at J; junction bases unmatched: 10. Germline-derived CDR1 and CDR2 are SGHDT and YYEEEE. The DNA for the CDR3 is TGTGCCAGCAGCCCGACCACCGGGACAGATAATGAAAAACTGTTTTTT. It codes for CASSPTTGTDNEKLFF. The variable domain in full, with the rest retrieved from reference TRBV5-6 and TRBJ1-4, is DAGVTQSPTHLIKTRGQQVTLRCSPKSGHDTVSWYQQALGQGPQFIFQYYEEEERQRGNFPDRFSGHQFPNYSSELNVNALLLGDSALYLCASSPTTGTDNEKLFFGSGTQLSVL.

This clonotype showed up just a few times. The gene calls are TRBV27 and TRBJ2-5, with no clear D. The germline CDR1 and CDR2 sequences are MNHEY and SMNVEV (reference sequence). V lost 1 base, J lost 3 bases, and 9 bases lay in between. This CDR3 has 14 amino acids. CDR3 nucleotide sequence: TGTGCCAGCAGTTTATATTGGAACGAAGAGACCCAGTACTTC. Its protein product is CASSLYWNEETQYF.

Comment on this clonotype: A read error may be the cause here, since a much bigger clone is one base away. This sequence joins TRBV20-1 and TRBJ1-6, with D unclear. Deletions cut 4 bases from V and 9 bases from J, with 13 bases between. The CDR3 is 13 residues long. CDR1 and CDR2 from the germline V gene are DFQATT and SNEGSKA (reference sequence). The CDR3 loop is CSAKMLGISPLHF. The CDR3, as DNA: TGCAGTGCTAAGATGTTGGGCATTTCACCCCTCCACTTT.

This clonotype was detected a few times. The chain recombines TRBV5-4 with TRBJ2-5; D is uncertain. The CDR3 extends over 15 amino acids. With 1 base removed from V and 9 bases from J, the gap between germline ends came to 19 bases. CDR1 and CDR2 from the germline V gene are SGHNT and YYREEE (reference sequence). The CDR3 protein is CASSLSLDRWNPQYF. The CDR3 DNA reads as TGTGCCAGCAGCTTGAGTCTAGACCGTTGGAATCCCCAGTACTTC. Filled out from reference TRBV5-4 and TRBJ2-5, the complete variable domain reads ETGVTQSPTHLIKTRGQQVTLRCSSQSGHNTVSWYQQALGQGPQFIFQYYREEENGRGNFPPRFSGLQFPNYSSELNVNALELDDSALYLCASSLSLDRWNPQYFGPGTRLLVL.

The chain has TRBV4-2 and TRBJ2-7, with TRBD2 matching over 9 bases. CDR3 length: 17 residues. J was trimmed by 3 bases and V by 1 base; bases with no gene match: 10. Germline lookup yields CDR1 LGHNA and CDR2 YNFKEQ. The CDR3 protein is CASSQGRGLAGDYEQYF. CDR3 in DNA: TGTGCCAGCAGCCAAGGTCGCGGGTTAGCGGGAGACTACGAGCAGTACTTC.

This chain connects TRBV5-1 to TRBJ1-1; D is uncertain. The CDR3 is made up of 17 amino acids. Germline V gene data show CDR1 as SGHRS and CDR2 as YFSETQ. Deletions cut 4 bases from V and 0 bases from J, with 19 bases between. CDR3 coding DNA: TGCGCCAGCAGCCCTCCGGAAGGGAAGGGCATGAACACTGAAGCTTTCTTT. Translation: CASSPPEGKGMNTEAFF.

The V and J genes are TRBV7-2 and TRBJ2-1, with D unresolved. The germline CDR1 and CDR2 sequences are SGHTA and FQGNSA. This CDR3 comprises 13 residues. Trimming stripped 5 bases from V and 0 bases from J, with 5 bases between. CDR3 coding DNA: TGTGCCAGCAGCCCAATCTCCTACAATGAGCAGTTCTTC. This translates into CASSPISYNEQFF.